This TCR beta chain was documented in a study of T cells in Graves' hyperthyroidism and ophthalmopathy. Amplification of TCR beta CDR3 regions used RNA as the template. An initial round of RT-PCR targeting the TCR CDR3 relied on the HTBI primer set. TCRdb re-derived calls from the multiplex PCR reads in MiXCR, one entry per CDR3 protein. The table lists approximately 710,000 distinct CDR3 sequences, approximately 15% of them singletons, with 15% to 18% in the top ten. CDR3 size: 14 residues. Germline lookup yields CDR1 SGHTA and CDR2 FQGNSA. V dropped 5 bases and J dropped 8 bases, with 18 bases sitting between them. Newly diagnosed hyperthyroidism, duration under 2 months, in patients aged 18 to 65. This clonotype has a handful of counts.

V is TRBV7-2 and J is TRBJ1-2; D is uncertain. Specimen: blood. The sequence was obtained from a man between 45 and 60 years old with Graves' hyperthyroidism. In DNA, the CDR3 is TGTGCCAGCAGCCTCCGGGATCTCCACAAGGGCTACACCTTC. Translating it yields CASSLRDLHKGYTF.